These T cell receptor beta chains were read from a single sample in a study of cytomegalovirus exposure and HLA in healthy donors. Using immunoSEQ multiplex PCR, the repertoire was profiled, and TCRdb retains in-frame clones only, with some absent. The top ten clones hold 1.8% of a sample with hundreds of thousands of clones, 70% to 80% of them seen once. Specimen: PBMCs. All receptors come from a woman in her twenties or thirties in good health and CMV-seronegative. Each CDR3 is given with its conserved first and last residue. Some rows mark clone size as missing; the rest say once, few, many or name a class of expanded clone.

v_gene: TRBV10-2
abundance: .
CDR3aa: CASYYRATGELFF

v_gene: TRBV5-1
abundance: .
CDR3aa: CASSPTGVDGTEAFF

v_gene: TRBV5-4
abundance: few
CDR3aa: CASSHTGTDNYGYTF

v_gene: TRBV6-1
abundance: .
CDR3aa: CANAVREGTDTQYF

v_gene: TRBV19
abundance: few
CDR3aa: CASSTDRGWNSPLHF

v_gene: TRBV11-2
abundance: .
CDR3aa: CASSYTSGSDNEQFF

v_gene: TRBV6-1
abundance: .
CDR3aa: CASSPQGTYGYTF

v_gene: TRBV7-9
abundance: once
CDR3aa: CASSLSPGPRRGREAFF

v_gene: TRBV6-1
abundance: .
CDR3aa: CASPAGGANTEAFF

v_gene: TRBV9
abundance: .
CDR3aa: CASSVDWGGETEAFF

v_gene: TRBV7-9
abundance: once
CDR3aa: CASSSGLTTNNEQFF

v_gene: TRBV2
abundance: .
CDR3aa: CASRDRGTRGYTF

v_gene: TRBV5-5
abundance: .
CDR3aa: CASSFENRDIREAFF

v_gene: TRBV2
abundance: once
CDR3aa: CASRANLRAREAFF

v_gene: TRBV19
abundance: .
CDR3aa: CASSFPGTLSGYTF

v_gene: TRBV4-1
abundance: .
CDR3aa: CASSQEALAGSETQYF

v_gene: TRBV27
abundance: once
CDR3aa: CASSPGSLSTEAFF

v_gene: TRBV6-1
abundance: .
CDR3aa: CASMEGGNYGYTF

v_gene: TRBV25-1
abundance: .
CDR3aa: CASTPDRGPNYGYTF

v_gene: TRBV19
abundance: .
CDR3aa: CASSTYTGGPRETQYF

v_gene: TRBV18
abundance: .
CDR3aa: CASSQGVEEKLFF

v_gene: TRBV19
abundance: .
CDR3aa: CASSITGGIDNEQFF

v_gene: TRBV27
abundance: few
CDR3aa: CASSWTGGSGNEQFF

v_gene: TRBV6-5
abundance: few
CDR3aa: CASSYAGGNQPQHF

v_gene: TRBV11-2
abundance: few
CDR3aa: CASSLVGLNYGYTF

v_gene: TRBV27
abundance: few
CDR3aa: CASSMGQGMNYGYTF

v_gene: TRBV4-1
abundance: few
CDR3aa: CASSESHGTSVPDTQYF

v_gene: TRBV5-1
abundance: .
CDR3aa: CASSSTDRADTEAFF

v_gene: TRBV5-6
abundance: .
CDR3aa: CASSLEGGGASYEQYF

v_gene: TRBV11-1
abundance: .
CDR3aa: CASSLDHQADTQYF

v_gene: TRBV13
abundance: .
CDR3aa: CASSSWTSGSYEQYF

v_gene: TRBV10-3
abundance: .
CDR3aa: CAIRPGDRGTTEAFF

v_gene: TRBV6-6
abundance: once
CDR3aa: CASSYSGGASYEQYF

v_gene: TRBV7-3
abundance: .
CDR3aa: CASSLGGQETQYF

v_gene: TRBV6-5
abundance: .
CDR3aa: CASSPSPAPPGEQYF

v_gene: TRBV6-4
abundance: .
CDR3aa: CASRQRNTGELFF

v_gene: TRBV7-6
abundance: .
CDR3aa: CASSLEAGILETQYF

v_gene: TRBV5-1
abundance: .
CDR3aa: CASSPGLAGEETQYF